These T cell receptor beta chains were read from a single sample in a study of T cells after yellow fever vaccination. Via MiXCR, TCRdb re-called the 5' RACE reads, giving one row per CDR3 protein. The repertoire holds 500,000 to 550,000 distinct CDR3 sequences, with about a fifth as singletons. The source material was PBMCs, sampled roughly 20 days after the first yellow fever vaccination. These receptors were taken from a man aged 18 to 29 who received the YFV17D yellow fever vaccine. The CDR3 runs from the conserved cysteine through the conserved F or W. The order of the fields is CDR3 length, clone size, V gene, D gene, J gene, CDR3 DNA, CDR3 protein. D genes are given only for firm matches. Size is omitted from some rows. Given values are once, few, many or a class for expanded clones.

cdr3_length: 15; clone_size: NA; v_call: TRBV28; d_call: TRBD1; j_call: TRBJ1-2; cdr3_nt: TGTGCCAGCAGTTTCGGTCACGACAGGGCTTCTGGCTACACCTTC; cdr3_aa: CASSFGHDRASGYTF
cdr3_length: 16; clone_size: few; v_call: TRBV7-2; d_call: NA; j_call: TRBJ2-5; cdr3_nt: TGTGCCAGCAGCCCAGAGTTCGGGGTCTTACAAGAGACCCAGTACTTC; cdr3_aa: CASSPEFGVLQETQYF
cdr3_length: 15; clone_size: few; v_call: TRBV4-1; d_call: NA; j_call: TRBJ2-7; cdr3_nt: TGCGCCAGCAGCCAAGCCCCGGGCGGCACCTACGAGCAGTACTTC; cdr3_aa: CASSQAPGGTYEQYF
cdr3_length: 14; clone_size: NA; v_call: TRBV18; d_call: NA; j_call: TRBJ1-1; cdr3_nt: TGTGCCAGCTCACCAGGTCAGCTGAACGCTGAAGCTTTCTTT; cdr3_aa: CASSPGQLNAEAFF
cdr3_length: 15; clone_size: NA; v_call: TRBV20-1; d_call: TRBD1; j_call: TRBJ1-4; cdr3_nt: TGCAGTGCTAGAGGTCGACAGGGGGCGGACGAAAAACTGTTTTTT; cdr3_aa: CSARGRQGADEKLFF
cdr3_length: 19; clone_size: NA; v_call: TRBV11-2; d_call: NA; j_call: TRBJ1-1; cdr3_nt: TGTGCCAGCAGCTTAGATCACCTGCTCATAGGGCAGGGGAACACTGAAGCTTTCTTT; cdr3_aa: CASSLDHLLIGQGNTEAFF
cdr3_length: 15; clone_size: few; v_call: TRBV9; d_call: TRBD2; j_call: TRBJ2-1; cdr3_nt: TGTGCCAGCAGCGTTTGGGTTAGCGGGGGGTCGAGGCAGTTCTTC; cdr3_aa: CASSVWVSGGSRQFF
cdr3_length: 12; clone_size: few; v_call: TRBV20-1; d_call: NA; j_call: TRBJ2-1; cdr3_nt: TGCAGTGTTACATCCCTCGCCAATGAGCAGTTCTTC; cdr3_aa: CSVTSLANEQFF
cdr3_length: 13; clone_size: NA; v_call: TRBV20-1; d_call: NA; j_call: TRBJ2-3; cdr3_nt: TGCAGTGCTAGTAGAAGATCCAGAGATACGCAGTATTTT; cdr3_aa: CSASRRSRDTQYF
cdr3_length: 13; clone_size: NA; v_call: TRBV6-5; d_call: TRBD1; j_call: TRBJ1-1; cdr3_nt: TGTGCCAGCAGTTACTCTGGGACAGGAAAAGCTTTCTTT; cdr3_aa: CASSYSGTGKAFF